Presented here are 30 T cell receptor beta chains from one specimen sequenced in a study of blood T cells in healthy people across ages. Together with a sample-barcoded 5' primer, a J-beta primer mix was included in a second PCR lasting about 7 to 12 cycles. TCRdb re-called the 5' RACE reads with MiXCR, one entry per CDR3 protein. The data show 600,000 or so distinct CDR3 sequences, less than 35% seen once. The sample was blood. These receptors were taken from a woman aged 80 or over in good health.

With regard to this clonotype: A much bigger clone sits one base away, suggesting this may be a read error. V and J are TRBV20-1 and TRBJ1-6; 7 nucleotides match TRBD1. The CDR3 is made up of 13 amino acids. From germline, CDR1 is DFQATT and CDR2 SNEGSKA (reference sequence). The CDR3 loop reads CSANRDSNPPLHF. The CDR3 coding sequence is TGCAGTGCCAACCGGGACAGTAATCCACCCCTCCACTTT.

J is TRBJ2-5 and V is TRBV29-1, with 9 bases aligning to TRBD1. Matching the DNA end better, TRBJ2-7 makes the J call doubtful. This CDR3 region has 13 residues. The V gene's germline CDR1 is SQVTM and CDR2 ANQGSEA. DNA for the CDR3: TGCAGCGTACGGACAGGGGCGTCCTACGAGCAGTACTTC. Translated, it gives CSVRTGASYEQYF.

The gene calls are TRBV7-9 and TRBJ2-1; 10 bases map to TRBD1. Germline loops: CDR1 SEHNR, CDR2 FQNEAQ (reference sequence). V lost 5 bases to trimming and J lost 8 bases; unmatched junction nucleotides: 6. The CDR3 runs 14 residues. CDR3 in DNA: TGTGCCAGCAGCCGACGACAGGGGGCCGATGAGCAGTTCTTC. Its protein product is CASSRRQGADEQFF.

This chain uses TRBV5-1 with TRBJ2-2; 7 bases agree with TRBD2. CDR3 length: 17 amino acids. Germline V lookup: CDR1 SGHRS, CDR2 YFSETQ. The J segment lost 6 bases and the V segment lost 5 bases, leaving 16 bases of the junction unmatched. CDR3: CASRRGRTREIAGELFF. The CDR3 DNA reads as TGCGCCAGCAGGCGGGGACGGACTAGAGAGATAGCCGGGGAGCTGTTTTTT.

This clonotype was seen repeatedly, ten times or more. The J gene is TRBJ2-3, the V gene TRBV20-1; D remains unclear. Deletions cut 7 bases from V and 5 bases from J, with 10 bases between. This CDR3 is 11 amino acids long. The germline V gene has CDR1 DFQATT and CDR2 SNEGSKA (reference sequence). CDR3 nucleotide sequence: TGCAGTGTCCCCGTTTTAGATACGCAGTATTTT. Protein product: CSVPVLDTQYF.

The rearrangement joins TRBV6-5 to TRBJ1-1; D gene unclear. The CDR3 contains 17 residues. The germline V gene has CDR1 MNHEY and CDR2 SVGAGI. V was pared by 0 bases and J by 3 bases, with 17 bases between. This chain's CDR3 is CASSYSRSIGVDTEAFF. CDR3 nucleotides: TGTGCCAGCAGTTACTCGCGTTCTATAGGTGTCGACACTGAAGCTTTCTTT.

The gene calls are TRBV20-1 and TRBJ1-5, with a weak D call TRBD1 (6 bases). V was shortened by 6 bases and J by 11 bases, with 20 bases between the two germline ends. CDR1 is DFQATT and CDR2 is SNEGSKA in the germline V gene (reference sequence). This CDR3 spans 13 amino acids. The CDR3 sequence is CSAVAGVESAQHF. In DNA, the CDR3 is TGCAGTGCCGTAGCAGGGGTGGAATCAGCCCAGCATTTT.

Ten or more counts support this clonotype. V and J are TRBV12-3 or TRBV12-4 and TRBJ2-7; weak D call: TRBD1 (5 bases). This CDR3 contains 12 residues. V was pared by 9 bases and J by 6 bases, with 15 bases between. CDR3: CASTFDQGEQYF. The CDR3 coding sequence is TGTGCCAGTACGTTTGACCAGGGCGAGCAGTACTTC.

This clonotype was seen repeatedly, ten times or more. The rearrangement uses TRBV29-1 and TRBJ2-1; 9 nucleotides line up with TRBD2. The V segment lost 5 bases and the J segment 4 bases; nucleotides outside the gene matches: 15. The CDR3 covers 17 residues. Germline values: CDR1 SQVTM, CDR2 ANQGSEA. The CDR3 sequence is CSVRGGGVKWGYNEQFF. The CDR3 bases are TGCAGCGTTAGGGGCGGGGGGGTCAAATGGGGGTACAATGAGCAGTTCTTC.

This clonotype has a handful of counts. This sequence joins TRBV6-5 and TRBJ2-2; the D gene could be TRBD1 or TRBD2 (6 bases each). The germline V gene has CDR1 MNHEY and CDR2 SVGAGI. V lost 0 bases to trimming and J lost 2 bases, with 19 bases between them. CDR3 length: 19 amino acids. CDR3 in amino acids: CASSYSIPGGVGNTGELFF. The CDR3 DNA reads TGTGCCAGCAGTTACTCGATTCCCGGGGGCGTCGGTAACACCGGGGAGCTGTTTTTT.

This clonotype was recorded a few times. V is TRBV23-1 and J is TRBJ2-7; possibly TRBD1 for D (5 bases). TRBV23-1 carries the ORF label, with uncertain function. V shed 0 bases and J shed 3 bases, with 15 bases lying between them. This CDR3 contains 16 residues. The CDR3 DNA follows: TGCGCCAGCAGTCAATCACTCAGGGCTTTCCACTACGAGCAGTACTTC. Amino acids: CASSQSLRAFHYEQYF.

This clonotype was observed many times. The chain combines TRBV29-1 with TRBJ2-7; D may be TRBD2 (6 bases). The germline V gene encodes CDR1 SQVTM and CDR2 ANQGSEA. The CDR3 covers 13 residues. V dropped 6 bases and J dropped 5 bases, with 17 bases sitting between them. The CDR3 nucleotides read TGCAGCGTCGCCGGGGCAGGGACTCACGAGCAGTACTTC. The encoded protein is CSVAGAGTHEQYF.

DNA of the CDR3: TGCGCCAGCAGCACGGACTATGGTGAGCAGTTCTTC. It is translated as CASSTDYGEQFF. The rearrangement uses TRBV5-1 and TRBJ2-1; D may be TRBD2 (6 bases). Trimming took 4 bases from V and 9 from J, leaving 11 bases between them. The CDR3 contains 12 residues. Germline assignment: CDR1 SGHRS and CDR2 YFSETQ.

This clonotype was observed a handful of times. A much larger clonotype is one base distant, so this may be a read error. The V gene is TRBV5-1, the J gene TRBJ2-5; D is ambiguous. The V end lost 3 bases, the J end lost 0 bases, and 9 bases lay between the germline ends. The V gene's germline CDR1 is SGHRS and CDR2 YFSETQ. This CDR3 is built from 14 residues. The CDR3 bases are TGCGCCAGCAGCTGGGTGGCGGACCAAGAGACCCAGTACTTC. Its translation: CASSWVADQETQYF. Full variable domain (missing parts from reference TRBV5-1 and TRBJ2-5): KAGVTQTPRYLIKTRGQQVTLSCSPISGHRSVSWYQQTPGQGLQFLFEYFSETQRNKGNFPGRFSGRQFSNSRSEMNVSTLELGDSALYLCASSWVADQETQYFGPGTRLLVL.

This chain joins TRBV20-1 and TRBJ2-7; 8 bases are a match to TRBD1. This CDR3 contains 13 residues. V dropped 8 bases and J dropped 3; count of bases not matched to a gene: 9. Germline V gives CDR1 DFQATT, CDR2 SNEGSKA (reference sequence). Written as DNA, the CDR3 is TGCAGTTCCAGCCGGGACAGGCTCTACGAGCAGTACTTC. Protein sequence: CSSSRDRLYEQYF.

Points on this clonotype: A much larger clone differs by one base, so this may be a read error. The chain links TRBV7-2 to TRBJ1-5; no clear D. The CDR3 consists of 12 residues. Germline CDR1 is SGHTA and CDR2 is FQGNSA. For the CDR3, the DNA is TGTGCCAGCAGTGATAGCAATCGGCCCCAGCATTTT. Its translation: CASSDSNRPQHF.

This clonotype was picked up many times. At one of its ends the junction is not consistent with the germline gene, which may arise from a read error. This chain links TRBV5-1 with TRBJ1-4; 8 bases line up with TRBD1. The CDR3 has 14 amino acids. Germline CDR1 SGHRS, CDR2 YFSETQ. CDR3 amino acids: CASSLGQGDEKLFF. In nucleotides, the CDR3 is TGTGCCAGCAGCTTAGGACAGGGAGATGAAAAACTGTTTTTT. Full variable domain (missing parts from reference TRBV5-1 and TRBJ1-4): KAGVTQTPRYLIKTRGQQVTLSCSPISGHRSVSWYQQTPGQGLQFLFEYFSETQRNKGNFPGRFSGRQFSNSRSEMNVSTLELGDSALYLCASSLGQGDEKLFFGSGTQLSVL.

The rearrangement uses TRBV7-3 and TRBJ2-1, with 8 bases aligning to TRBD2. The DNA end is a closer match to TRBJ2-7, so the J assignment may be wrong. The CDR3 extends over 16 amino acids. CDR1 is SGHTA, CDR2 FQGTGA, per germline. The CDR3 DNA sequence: TGTGCCAGCAGCTTAACGAGCGGGAGCTCCTACAATGAGCAGTACTTC. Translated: CASSLTSGSSYNEQYF.

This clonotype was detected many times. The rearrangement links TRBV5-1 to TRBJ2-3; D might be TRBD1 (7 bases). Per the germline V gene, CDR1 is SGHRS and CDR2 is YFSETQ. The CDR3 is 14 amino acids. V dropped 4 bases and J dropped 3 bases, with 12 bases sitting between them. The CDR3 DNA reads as TGCGCCAGCAGCCCACAGGGGAGGACAGATACGCAGTATTTT. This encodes CASSPQGRTDTQYF.

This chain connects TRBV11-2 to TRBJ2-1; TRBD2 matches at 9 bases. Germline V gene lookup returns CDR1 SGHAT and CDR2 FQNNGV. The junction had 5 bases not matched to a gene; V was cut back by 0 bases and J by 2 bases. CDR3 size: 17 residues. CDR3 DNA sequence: TGTGCCAGCAGCTTAGAAGTGCGGGGGGGCCCCTACAATGAGCAGTTCTTC. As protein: CASSLEVRGGPYNEQFF.

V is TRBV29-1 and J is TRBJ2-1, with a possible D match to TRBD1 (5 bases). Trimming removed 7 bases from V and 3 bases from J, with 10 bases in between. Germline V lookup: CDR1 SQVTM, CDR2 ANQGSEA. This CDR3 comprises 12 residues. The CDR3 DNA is TGCAGCGCGCCCAGGGACTACAATGAGCAGTTCTTC. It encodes CSAPRDYNEQFF.

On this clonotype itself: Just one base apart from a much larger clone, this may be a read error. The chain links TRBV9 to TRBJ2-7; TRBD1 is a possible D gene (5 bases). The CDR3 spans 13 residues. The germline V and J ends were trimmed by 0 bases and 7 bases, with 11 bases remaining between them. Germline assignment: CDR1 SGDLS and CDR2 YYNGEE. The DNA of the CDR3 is TGTGCCAGCAGCGTAGTGCCGCAGGGTGAGCAGTACTTC. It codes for CASSVVPQGEQYF.

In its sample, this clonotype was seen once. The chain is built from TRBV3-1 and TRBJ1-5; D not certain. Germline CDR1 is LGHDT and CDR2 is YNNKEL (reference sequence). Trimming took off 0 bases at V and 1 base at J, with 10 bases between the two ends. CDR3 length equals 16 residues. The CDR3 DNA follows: TGTGCCAGCAGCCAAGAGACGAGTAGGAGCAATCAGCCCCAGCATTTT. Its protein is CASSQETSRSNQPQHF.

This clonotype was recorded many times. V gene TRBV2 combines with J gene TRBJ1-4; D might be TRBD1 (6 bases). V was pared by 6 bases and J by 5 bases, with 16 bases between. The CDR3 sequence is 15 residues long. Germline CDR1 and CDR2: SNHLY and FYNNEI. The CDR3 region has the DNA TGTGCCAGCAGCCCCATGACAGGTTTGAATGAAAAACTGTTTTTT. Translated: CASSPMTGLNEKLFF.

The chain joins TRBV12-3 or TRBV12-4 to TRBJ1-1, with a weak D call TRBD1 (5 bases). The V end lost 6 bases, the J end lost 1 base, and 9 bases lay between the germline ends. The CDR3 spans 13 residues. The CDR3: CASSRQWNTEAFF. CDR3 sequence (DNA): TGTGCCAGCAGCCGACAGTGGAACACTGAAGCTTTCTTT.

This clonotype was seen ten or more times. The CDR3 spells CASSLAAGGETQYF. The CDR3 DNA is TGTGCCAGCAGCTTAGCCGCGGGGGGGGAGACCCAGTACTTC. This rearrangement joins TRBV7-6 to TRBJ2-5, with 9 bases lining up with TRBD2. Germline V CDR1 and CDR2: SGHVS, FNYEAQ. Trimming at V came to 0 bases and at J to 5 bases, leaving 1 base not matched to a gene. CDR3 size: 14 residues.

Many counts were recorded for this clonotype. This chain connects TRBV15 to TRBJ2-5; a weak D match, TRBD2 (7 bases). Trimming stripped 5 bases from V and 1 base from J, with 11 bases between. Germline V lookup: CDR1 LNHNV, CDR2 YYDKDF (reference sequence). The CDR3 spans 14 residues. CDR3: CATSLGGPQETQYF. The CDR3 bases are TGTGCCACCAGCCTCGGGGGGCCCCAAGAGACCCAGTACTTC.

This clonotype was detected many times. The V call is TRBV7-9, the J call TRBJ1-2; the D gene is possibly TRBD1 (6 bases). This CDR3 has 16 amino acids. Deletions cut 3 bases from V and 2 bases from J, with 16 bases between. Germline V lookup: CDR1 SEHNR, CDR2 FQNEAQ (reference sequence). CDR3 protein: CASSLDVGGLNYGYTF. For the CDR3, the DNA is TGTGCCAGCAGCTTGGACGTCGGGGGGCTCAACTATGGCTACACCTTC.

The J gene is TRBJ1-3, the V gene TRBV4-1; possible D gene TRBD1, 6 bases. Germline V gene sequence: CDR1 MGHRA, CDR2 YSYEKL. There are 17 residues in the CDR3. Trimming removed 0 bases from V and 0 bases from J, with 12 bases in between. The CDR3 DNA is TGCGCCAGCAGCCAAGATCCCACAGGGAGCTCTGGAAACACCATATATTTT. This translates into CASSQDPTGSSGNTIYF.

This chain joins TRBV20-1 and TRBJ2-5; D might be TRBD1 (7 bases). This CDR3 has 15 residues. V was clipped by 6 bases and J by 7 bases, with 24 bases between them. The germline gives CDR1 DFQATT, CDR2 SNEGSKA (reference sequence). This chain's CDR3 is CSAPIPTGLGGTQYF. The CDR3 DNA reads TGCAGTGCCCCTATCCCGACAGGGTTGGGGGGGACCCAGTACTTC.